The 19 T cell receptor beta chains presented below share a single source sample, sequenced in a study of T cell responses to AZD1222 COVID-19 vaccine. Sequencing was performed with immunoSEQ multiplex PCR; in TCRdb, only in-frame clones are kept and a portion is missing. Counted here are roughly 100,000 clones, about 87% occurring once; the ten biggest clones make up roughly 22%. The sequenced sample was peripheral blood, obtained on day 0 of AZD1222 vaccination. The receptors here all came from an adult in good health.

The rearrangement uses TRBV10-3 and TRBJ2-7; D is possibly TRBD1 or TRBD2 (7 bases each). V was cut by 6 bases and J by 1 base, with 13 bases left in between. Germline V gene data show CDR1 as ENHRY and CDR2 as SYGVKD. The CDR3 is 14 amino acids. The CDR3: CAIRGGDSSYEQYF. The CDR3 region has the DNA TGTGCCATCAGGGGGGGGGACAGTTCCTACGAGCAGTACTTC.

CDR3 bases: TGTGCCAGCAGTGTAACGACTAGCGGGACATACTACGAGCAGTACTTC. Residues: CASSVTTSGTYYEQYF. The chain joins TRBV28 to TRBJ2-7; 11 nucleotides agree with TRBD2. The trim removed 5 bases at V and 3 bases at J, leaving 9 bases unmatched. The CDR3 loop spans 16 amino acids. The germline gives CDR1 MDHEN, CDR2 SYDVKM.

V and J are TRBV28 and TRBJ2-7; 7 bases are shared with TRBD2. Per germline, CDR1 MDHEN and CDR2 SYDVKM. V was clipped by 7 bases and J by 4 bases; unmatched bases: 4. This CDR3 region has 12 residues. In DNA, the CDR3 is TGTGCCAGCACCCTTAGCGGGTACGAGCAGTACTTC. This codes for CASTLSGYEQYF.

Remarks on this clone: The germline gene is not matched at one end of the junction; a read error may be the cause. This chain connects TRBV12-3 or TRBV12-4 to TRBJ1-4; a possible D gene is TRBD1 (5 bases). This CDR3 has 13 residues. CDR3 region: CASSFGGVRDASF. In DNA form, the CDR3 reads TGTGCCAGCAGTTTCGGAGGAGTTCGGGACGCCTCCTTT.

V is TRBV7-9 and J is TRBJ1-2; D is ambiguous. Trimming pared 0 bases from V and 5 bases from J, leaving 19 bases between. CDR1 is SEHNR, CDR2 FQNEAQ, per germline (reference sequence). This CDR3 is 17 amino acids long. The DNA for the CDR3 is TGTGCCAGCAGCTTAGCGGGCAGGTTTCCTTATGGGTATGGCTACACCTTC. This codes for CASSLAGRFPYGYGYTF.

The chain employs TRBV6-5 and TRBJ2-7, with 14 bases that match TRBD2. Germline CDR1 and CDR2: MNHEY and SVGAGI. This CDR3 is 14 amino acids long. V dropped 11 bases and J dropped 7; count of bases not matched to a gene: 10. Here the CDR3 reads CAAHGTSGSGEQYF. The CDR3 nucleotides are TGTGCCGCCCACGGGACTAGCGGGAGTGGGGAGCAGTACTTC.

The V gene is TRBV19, the J gene TRBJ2-7; 8 bases match TRBD1. This CDR3 is 15 amino acids long. Per the germline V gene, CDR1 is LNHDA and CDR2 is SQIVND (reference sequence). V shed 5 bases and J 7 bases; nucleotides not matched to a gene: 13. CDR3 DNA sequence: TGTGCCAGTAGTGCCCAGGGGGCGTTGCCACGAGAGCAGTACTTC. Translating gives CASSAQGALPREQYF. The full variable domain, in which reference TRBV19 and TRBJ2-7 provide the parts outside the CDR3, is DGGITQSPKYLFRKEGQNVTLSCEQNLNHDAMYWYRQDPGQGLRLIYYSQIVNDFQKGDIAEGYSVSREKKESFPLTVTSAQKNPTAFYLCASSAQGALPREQYFGPGTRLTVT.

With respect to this clone: The junction does not match germline at one end; this may be a read error. V and J are TRBV7-7 and TRBJ1-1; D remains unclear. CDR1 and CDR2 (germline): SSHAT, FNYEAQ (reference sequence). CDR3 length: 13 residues. The CDR3 spells CASSAHQNTEAFF. The CDR3 DNA sequence: TGTGCTAGCAGCGCCCACCAAAACACTGAAGCTTTCTTT.

The V gene is TRBV6-5, the J gene TRBJ1-2; the D is unclear. This CDR3 comprises 15 residues. Germline V lookup: CDR1 MNHEY, CDR2 SVGAGI. The germline V and J ends were trimmed by 6 bases and 6 bases, with 20 bases remaining between them. CDR3 bases: TGTGCCAGCAGCCTCCTCGGCGTTCCGGGAGATGGCTACACCTTC. This encodes CASSLLGVPGDGYTF.

The chain employs TRBV4-3 and TRBJ2-7, with 7 bases fitting TRBD1. The CDR3 runs to 12 residues. Germline CDR1 and CDR2: LGHNA and YSLEER. Losses at the gene ends were 2 bases for V and 6 bases for J; bases not matched to a gene: 1. The CDR3 nucleotides read TGCGCCAGCAGCCAAACAGGGGCCGAGCAGTACTTC. This sequence encodes CASSQTGAEQYF.

This clone was seen a single time. V and J are TRBV5-4 and TRBJ1-4, with a possible D match to TRBD1 (5 bases). Germline V gene sequence: CDR1 SGHNT, CDR2 YYREEE (reference sequence). The CDR3 has 13 residues. Deletions cut 2 bases from V and 8 bases from J, with 10 bases between. CDR3 in amino acids: CASSLGRDEKLFF. The CDR3 nucleotides are TGTGCCAGCAGCTTAGGGCGGGACGAAAAACTGTTTTTT.

J is TRBJ2-7 and V is TRBV12-3 or TRBV12-4; D gene ambiguous. The CDR3 totals 11 residues. V lost 5 bases and J 1 base, leaving 3 bases between the germline ends. The CDR3 loop is CASSPSYEQYF. The CDR3 DNA sequence: TGTGCCAGCAGTCCTTCCTACGAGCAGTACTTC.

This clone was seen just once. The chain employs TRBV6-5 and TRBJ1-2; D not resolved. The ends were cut back, 8 bases at V and 5 bases at J, with 18 bases in the middle. CDR3 length equals 14 residues. Germline V gene lookup returns CDR1 MNHEY and CDR2 SVGAGI. Here the CDR3 DNA reads TGTGCCAGCGGGGAATATCTGGGGAAATATGGCTACACCTTC. Translating it yields CASGEYLGKYGYTF.

V gene TRBV27 combines with J gene TRBJ2-1, with 8 bases identical to TRBD1. J gave up 4 bases and V 4 bases, and 6 bases lay outside the gene matches. Germline V lookup: CDR1 MNHEY, CDR2 SMNVEV (reference sequence). The CDR3 spans 15 residues. Written as DNA, the CDR3 is TGTGCCAGCAGTTCCCCCAGGACAGGGTACAATGAGCAGTTCTTC. Translated, it gives CASSSPRTGYNEQFF.

The genes are TRBV29-1 and TRBJ2-7; possibly TRBD1 for D (5 bases). The CDR3 has 13 residues. Looked up from germline, CDR1 is SQVTM and CDR2 is ANQGSEA. V was clipped by 2 bases and J by 5 bases, with 13 bases between them. The CDR3 is CSVESGFSDEQYF. CDR3 in DNA: TGCAGCGTTGAATCAGGGTTTTCGGACGAGCAGTACTTC.

This chain links TRBV12-3 or TRBV12-4 with TRBJ1-3; tentatively, D is TRBD1 (5 bases). V lost 6 bases and J lost 8, with 14 bases in between. CDR3 length: 13 residues. CDR3 in amino acids: CASSRGLADTIYF. The CDR3 nucleotides are TGTGCCAGCAGCCGGGGGTTAGCAGACACCATATATTTT.

This chain connects TRBV19 to TRBJ2-7, with 7 nucleotides matching TRBD1. V lost 9 bases, J lost 0 bases, and 5 bases stayed unmatched. Germline CDR1 and CDR2: LNHDA and SQIVND (reference sequence). The CDR3 has 13 residues. The CDR3 spells CARGTVPSYEQYF. CDR3 DNA: TGTGCCAGGGGGACAGTACCCTCCTACGAGCAGTACTTC.

The rearrangement uses TRBV7-9 and TRBJ1-1; D is possibly TRBD1 (6 bases). Trimming stripped 5 bases from V and 7 bases from J, with 20 bases between. The germline V gene encodes CDR1 SEHNR and CDR2 FQNEAQ (reference sequence). The length of the CDR3 is 15 residues. In DNA, the CDR3 is TGTGCCAGCAGCCCGCAAGGCAGGGGAACGGTTGAAGCTTTCTTT. Its protein is CASSPQGRGTVEAFF.

This clone was seen a few times. V is TRBV13 and J is TRBJ1-2, with 7 bases that match TRBD1. CDR1 PRHDT and CDR2 FYEKMQ come from the germline V gene (reference sequence). The ends lost 5 bases at V and 3 bases at J; junction bases unmatched: 9. This CDR3 has 15 amino acids. CDR3 in amino acids: CASSEQAGTDYGYTF. CDR3 nucleotides: TGTGCCAGCAGCGAACAAGCCGGGACAGACTATGGCTACACCTTC.